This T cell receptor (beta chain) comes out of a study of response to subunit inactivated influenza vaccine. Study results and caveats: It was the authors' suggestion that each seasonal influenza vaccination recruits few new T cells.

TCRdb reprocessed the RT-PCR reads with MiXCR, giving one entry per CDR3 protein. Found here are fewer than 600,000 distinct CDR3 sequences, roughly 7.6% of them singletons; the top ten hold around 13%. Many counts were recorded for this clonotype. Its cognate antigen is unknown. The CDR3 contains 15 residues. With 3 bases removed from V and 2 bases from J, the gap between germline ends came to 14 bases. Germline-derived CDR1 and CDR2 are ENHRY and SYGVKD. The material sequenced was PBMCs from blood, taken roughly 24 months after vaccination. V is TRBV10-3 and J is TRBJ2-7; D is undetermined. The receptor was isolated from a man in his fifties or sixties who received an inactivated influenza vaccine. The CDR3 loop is CAISEGSGLAYEQYF. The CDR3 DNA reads TGTGCCATCAGTGAAGGATCCGGGCTAGCCTACGAGCAGTACTTC.